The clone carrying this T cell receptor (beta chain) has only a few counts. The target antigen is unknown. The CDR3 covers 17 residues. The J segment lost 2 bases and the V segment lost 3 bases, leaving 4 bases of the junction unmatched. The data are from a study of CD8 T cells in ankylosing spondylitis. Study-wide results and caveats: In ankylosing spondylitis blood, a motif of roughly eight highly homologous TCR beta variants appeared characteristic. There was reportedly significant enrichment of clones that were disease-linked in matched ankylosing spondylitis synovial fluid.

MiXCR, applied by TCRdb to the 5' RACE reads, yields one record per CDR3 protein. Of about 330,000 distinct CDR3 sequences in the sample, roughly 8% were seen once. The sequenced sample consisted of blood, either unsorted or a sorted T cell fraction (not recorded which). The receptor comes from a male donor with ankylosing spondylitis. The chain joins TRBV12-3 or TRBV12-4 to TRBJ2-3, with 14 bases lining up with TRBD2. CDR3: CASSFPGLAGDTDTQYF. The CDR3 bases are TGTGCCAGCAGTTTCCCGGGACTAGCGGGAGACACAGATACGCAGTATTTT.